What follows are 27 T cell receptor beta chains derived from one specimen sequenced in a study of response to subunit inactivated influenza vaccine. One entry per CDR3 protein results from TCRdb running MiXCR on the RT-PCR reads. Among 200,000 to 300,000 distinct CDR3 sequences listed, 10% to 15% were seen once. Specimen: non-naive T cells sorted from PBMCs, collected 14 days before vaccination. These receptors came from a man between 45 and 60 years old who received an inactivated influenza vaccine.

This clonotype was seen more than once but under ten times. This rearrangement joins TRBV20-1 to TRBJ1-1, with unresolved D. The CDR3 loop spans 12 amino acids. Germline loops: CDR1 DFQATT, CDR2 SNEGSKA (reference sequence). Trimming pared 6 bases from V and 1 base from J, leaving 9 bases between. CDR3 sequence (DNA): TGCAGTGCGACGACAAAGAACACTGAAGCTTTCTTT. Translation gives CSATTKNTEAFF.

In this sample, this clonotype turned up a few times. The rearrangement joins TRBV5-6 to TRBJ2-2; a possible D gene is TRBD2 (6 bases). Deletions cut 3 bases from V and 3 bases from J, with 9 bases between. The CDR3 has 14 residues. Germline V gives CDR1 SGHDT, CDR2 YYEEEE. The CDR3 DNA reads TGTGCCAGCAGCTGGGACTCCTACACCGGGGAGCTGTTTTTT. It translates to CASSWDSYTGELFF.

The CDR3 loop reads CASSQEESLAYEQYF. DNA for the CDR3: TGCGCCAGCAGCCAAGAGGAGAGCTTAGCTTACGAGCAGTACTTC. The J gene is TRBJ2-7, the V gene TRBV4-1; no clear D gene. This CDR3 has 15 residues. Trimming cost V 0 bases and J 4 bases, with 13 bases left between them. Germline CDR1 MGHRA, CDR2 YSYEKL.

The V gene is TRBV7-2, the J gene TRBJ2-1, with TRBD1 as a possible D gene (6 bases). CDR1 and CDR2 (germline): SGHTA, FQGNSA. The germline V and J ends were trimmed by 4 bases and 6 bases, with 22 bases remaining between them. The CDR3 is 17 amino acids. In DNA, the CDR3 is TGTGCCAGCAGCTCCCTACAGGGTGGTAAGCTTACCAATGAGCAGTTCTTC. The encoded protein is CASSSLQGGKLTNEQFF.

The chain joins TRBV30 to TRBJ2-6; D might be TRBD1 (5 bases). The CDR3 is made up of 14 amino acids. The V end was cut by 3 bases, the J end by 2 bases, with 8 bases between. Germline V gene data show CDR1 as GTSNPN and CDR2 as SVGIG (reference sequence). The CDR3 loop reads CAWRYRTGANVLTF. The CDR3 nucleotides are TGTGCCTGGAGGTACAGGACTGGGGCCAACGTCCTGACTTTC. The variable domain in full, completed from reference TRBV30 and TRBJ2-6, reads SQTIHQWPATLVQPVGSPLSLECTVEGTSNPNLYWYRQAAGRGLQLLFYSVGIGQISSEVPQNLSASRPQDRQFILSSKKLLLSDSGFYLCAWRYRTGANVLTFGAGSRLTVL.

This clonotype was seen a few times. V gene TRBV12-3 or TRBV12-4 combines with J gene TRBJ2-1; no clear D. Trimming pared 3 bases from V and 7 bases from J, leaving 10 bases between. This CDR3 contains 13 residues. The DNA of the CDR3 is TGTGCCAGCAGTTTGGCGGCAGCAAATGAGCAGTTCTTC. It specifies CASSLAAANEQFF.

J is TRBJ2-5 and V is TRBV12-3 or TRBV12-4; the match to TRBD2 covers 11 bases. The CDR3 runs 18 residues. V trimming: 2 bases; J trimming: 5 bases; junction bases outside the gene matches: 13. DNA of the CDR3: TGTGCCAGCAGTTTAAAAGGGATTAGCGGGGGGGTGGGGGAGACCCAGTACTTC. Translated: CASSLKGISGGVGETQYF.

This clonotype has more than one count but fewer than ten. The gene calls are TRBV6-1 and TRBJ2-1; no clear D gene. Germline values: CDR1 MNHNS, CDR2 SASEGT. V lost 6 bases to trimming and J lost 3 bases, with 15 bases between them. The CDR3 is 15 residues long. The CDR3 here is CASSILSGFYNEQFF. The CDR3 DNA is TGTGCCAGCAGCATACTTTCCGGGTTCTACAATGAGCAGTTCTTC.

The chain recombines TRBV29-1 with TRBJ2-3, with a possible D match to TRBD1 (6 bases). The V end was cut by 1 base, the J end by 3 bases, with 11 bases between. The germline V gene has CDR1 SQVTM and CDR2 ANQGSEA. The CDR3 spans 14 residues. The CDR3 loop reads CSVEGTETTDTQYF. The DNA for the CDR3 is TGCAGCGTTGAAGGGACAGAAACGACAGATACGCAGTATTTT.

This chain uses TRBV7-9 with TRBJ2-7; D is unresolved. Trimming took 2 bases from V and 0 from J, leaving 11 bases between them. This CDR3 spans 15 amino acids. Germline loops: CDR1 SEHNR, CDR2 FQNEAQ (reference sequence). The CDR3 loop reads CASSLPLANSYEQYF. The CDR3 nucleotides are TGTGCCAGCAGCTTACCTTTAGCAAACTCCTACGAGCAGTACTTC.

This clonotype was seen a few times. The gene calls are TRBV7-8 and TRBJ2-5, with D unresolved. Germline CDR1 SGHVS, CDR2 FQNEAQ. This CDR3 has 11 residues. V shed 5 bases and J shed 6 bases, with 7 bases lying between them. Here the CDR3 reads CASSQAQTQYF. In nucleotides, the CDR3 is TGTGCCAGCAGCCAAGCCCAGACCCAGTACTTC.

The J gene is TRBJ2-5, the V gene TRBV5-5; TRBD2 agrees at 10 bases. The ends lost 3 bases at V and 5 bases at J; junction bases unmatched: 10. The CDR3 is 16 amino acids. CDR1 SGHKS and CDR2 YYEKEE come from the germline V gene (reference sequence). The CDR3 spells CASSYNLAGVMETQYF. In DNA, the CDR3 is TGTGCCAGCAGCTATAACCTAGCGGGGGTAATGGAGACCCAGTACTTC.

At least ten counts were recorded for this clonotype. This chain links TRBV5-1 with TRBJ1-5; TRBD1 matches 7 bases. Germline loops: CDR1 SGHRS, CDR2 YFSETQ. V shed 4 bases and J 5 bases; nucleotides not matched to a gene: 3. The CDR3 has 13 amino acids. The CDR3 sequence is CASSLTGYQPQHF. CDR3 bases: TGCGCCAGCAGCCTGACAGGGTATCAGCCCCAGCATTTT. Full variable domain (remainder filled in from reference TRBV5-1 and TRBJ1-5): KAGVTQTPRYLIKTRGQQVTLSCSPISGHRSVSWYQQTPGQGLQFLFEYFSETQRNKGNFPGRFSGRQFSNSRSEMNVSTLELGDSALYLCASSLTGYQPQHFGDGTRLSIL.

This chain uses TRBV18 with TRBJ2-5; 9 bases agree with TRBD2. J lost 5 bases, V lost 2 bases, and 6 bases had no gene match. Germline V gene data show CDR1 as KGHSH and CDR2 as LQKENI. The CDR3 extends over 15 amino acids. CDR3 sequence: CASSPNIAGVETQYF. The CDR3, as DNA: TGTGCCAGCTCACCAAACATAGCGGGAGTGGAGACCCAGTACTTC.

This clonotype was picked up many times. This rearrangement joins TRBV5-1 to TRBJ1-2; D perhaps matches TRBD1 (6 bases). This CDR3 comprises 14 residues. The germline V and J ends were trimmed by 0 bases and 8 bases, with 14 bases remaining between them. The germline V gene encodes CDR1 SGHRS and CDR2 YFSETQ. CDR3 in DNA: TGCGCCAGCAGCTTGGGGCAGGGGCCACAGGGCTACACCTTC. This encodes CASSLGQGPQGYTF.

V gene TRBV4-1 combines with J gene TRBJ2-3; no firm D call. V shed 1 base and J shed 2 bases, with 7 bases lying between them. The CDR3 has 14 residues. Germline V gene lookup returns CDR1 MGHRA and CDR2 YSYEKL. The CDR3 here is CASSQVTPTDTQYF. The CDR3 nucleotides read TGCGCCAGCAGCCAAGTCACACCCACAGATACGCAGTATTTT.

This clonotype appeared a few times. This chain's CDR3 is CASSLGAHGNWDDTEAFF. In DNA form, the CDR3 reads TGCGCCAGCAGCTTGGGGGCGCATGGTAATTGGGACGACACTGAAGCTTTCTTT. V and J are TRBV5-1 and TRBJ1-1; weak D call: TRBD1 (5 bases). The CDR3 is 18 amino acids. Looked up from germline, CDR1 is SGHRS and CDR2 is YFSETQ. V was shortened by 0 bases and J by 3 bases, with 21 bases between the two germline ends.

This clonotype was recorded at least ten times. This sequence joins TRBV11-2 and TRBJ2-3; 9 bases are a match to TRBD1. The CDR3 is 18 amino acids. J gave up 4 bases and V 5 bases, and 16 bases lay outside the gene matches. Germline V gives CDR1 SGHAT, CDR2 FQNNGV. CDR3 amino acids: CASSPAPYRGRGPDTQYF. CDR3 nucleotide sequence: TGTGCCAGCAGCCCGGCCCCATACAGGGGGCGGGGGCCAGATACGCAGTATTTT. The full variable domain, with the rest looked up from reference TRBV11-2 and TRBJ2-3, is EAGVAQSPRYKIIEKRQSVAFWCNPISGHATLYWYQQILGQGPKLLIQFQNNGVVDDSQLPKDRFSAERLKGVDSTLKIQPAKLEDSAVYLCASSPAPYRGRGPDTQYFGPGTRLTVL.

V usage is TRBV4-3 and J usage is TRBJ2-6; no clear D gene. Per the germline V gene, CDR1 is LGHNA and CDR2 is YSLEER. The CDR3 sequence is 16 residues long. Trimming removed 0 bases at V and 2 bases at J, with 8 bases between. The CDR3 loop reads CASSQDKFTGANVLTF. Written as DNA, the CDR3 is TGCGCCAGCAGCCAAGATAAGTTCACTGGGGCCAACGTCCTGACTTTC.

This clonotype was detected many times. The chain uses TRBV7-9 and TRBJ1-2; D remains unclear. V lost 6 bases to trimming and J lost 8 bases, with 16 bases between them. Germline V gene sequence: CDR1 SEHNR, CDR2 FQNEAQ (reference sequence). The length of the CDR3 is 13 residues. CDR3 residues: CASSPWADRGYTF. The CDR3 DNA reads as TGTGCCAGCAGTCCCTGGGCGGATCGGGGCTACACCTTC.

The chain is built from TRBV10-3 and TRBJ2-2, with 8 bases matching TRBD2. CDR3 size: 14 residues. The germline gives CDR1 ENHRY, CDR2 SYGVKD. The V gene end was trimmed by 5 bases and the J gene end by 2 bases; junction bases not matched to a gene: 1. CDR3 residues: CAISTSGNTGELFF. The DNA for the CDR3 is TGTGCCATCAGTACTAGCGGAAACACCGGGGAGCTGTTTTTT.

This clonotype has more than one count but fewer than ten. CDR3 loop: CASSLRERTGELFF. The CDR3 DNA follows: TGTGCCAGCAGCTTACGGGAGAGGACCGGGGAGCTGTTTTTT. V and J are TRBV5-6 and TRBJ2-2; weak D call: TRBD2 (6 bases). Germline CDR1 SGHDT, CDR2 YYEEEE. The CDR3 runs 14 residues. Trimming removed 2 bases at V and 5 bases at J, with 10 bases between.

The chain recombines TRBV6-5 with TRBJ2-1, with TRBD2 matching 9 bases. V lost 4 bases, J lost 7 bases, and 8 bases stayed unmatched. CDR3 length: 15 residues. The germline CDR1 and CDR2 sequences are MNHEY and SVGAGI. CDR3 protein: CASSWISGSSNEQFF. CDR3 DNA: TGTGCCAGCAGTTGGATTAGCGGGAGTAGTAATGAGCAGTTCTTC.

In this sample, this clonotype turned up a few times. The chain has TRBV7-8 and TRBJ2-2; 11 nucleotides match TRBD1. Trimming took 1 base from V and 5 from J; bases not matched to a gene: 9. Germline V gene sequence: CDR1 SGHVS, CDR2 FQNEAQ. The CDR3 runs 18 residues. CDR3 loop: CASSLGGRTGGLTGELFF. The CDR3 DNA reads TGTGCCAGCAGCTTAGGAGGCCGGACAGGGGGCTTGACCGGGGAGCTGTTTTTT.

This clonotype was counted only a few times. The rearrangement joins TRBV30 to TRBJ2-1; 9 positions agree with TRBD2. This CDR3 region has 14 residues. V was clipped by 1 base and J by 7 bases; unmatched bases: 5. Germline values: CDR1 GTSNPN, CDR2 SVGIG (reference sequence). CDR3 amino acids: CAWSASGIRNEQFF. CDR3 bases: TGTGCCTGGAGTGCTAGCGGGATTAGGAATGAGCAGTTCTTC.

The genes are TRBV12-3 or TRBV12-4 and TRBJ2-1, with TRBD2 matching 12 bases. Losses at the gene ends were 6 bases for V and 6 bases for J; bases not matched to a gene: 9. This CDR3 has 16 residues. DNA of the CDR3: TGTGCCAGCAGCCTGACCTCTAGCGGGGGGGGCAATGAGCAGTTCTTC. It codes for CASSLTSSGGGNEQFF.

This clonotype appeared a few times. This chain connects TRBV7-8 to TRBJ1-6; 8 positions match TRBD1. Unmatched junction bases numbered 6, after V lost 1 base and J lost 10 bases. This CDR3 has 15 residues. Germline V gene data show CDR1 as SGHVS and CDR2 as FQNEAQ. The CDR3 loop is CASSLVARGLSPLHF. The CDR3 DNA follows: TGTGCCAGCAGCTTAGTAGCCAGGGGGCTATCACCCCTCCACTTT.